The 17 T cell receptor beta chains below were found in one sample sequenced in a study of blood T cell repertoires in COVID-19. Clones were sequenced by immunoSEQ multiplex PCR, and TCRdb holds only the in-frame ones, with some missing. Of about 120,000 clones in the sample, about nine tenths are singletons; the top ten hold roughly 30%. Sample: peripheral blood. The receptors were sampled from an older woman with acute or convalescent COVID-19.

J is TRBJ2-3 and V is TRBV5-1; 12 bases line up with TRBD2. The CDR3 runs 16 residues. V was clipped by 4 bases and J by 4 bases; unmatched bases: 7. Looked up from germline, CDR1 is SGHRS and CDR2 is YFSETQ. The CDR3 DNA is TGCGCCAGCAGCATCAACCTAGCGGGGGGGGCAGATACGCAGTATTTT. Amino acids: CASSINLAGGADTQYF.

This chain connects TRBV5-4 to TRBJ1-3; D possibly corresponds to TRBD1 (6 bases). CDR3 length: 16 residues. V lost 4 bases and J 4 bases, leaving 18 bases between the germline ends. The V gene's germline CDR1 is SGHNT and CDR2 YYREEE (reference sequence). CDR3 nucleotides: TGTGCCAGCAGCCTGGGACACCCCCAGGCCGGAAACACCATATATTTT. Translation: CASSLGHPQAGNTIYF.

The J gene is TRBJ1-2, the V gene TRBV28; D gene uncertain. Trimming stripped 6 bases from V and 3 bases from J, with 11 bases between. Germline CDR1 reads MDHEN; CDR2 reads SYDVKM. The CDR3 is 13 residues long. This CDR3 is CASRVEAHYGYTF. DNA for the CDR3: TGTGCCAGCAGGGTTGAGGCCCACTATGGCTACACCTTC.

The chain links TRBV12-5 to TRBJ2-7; maybe TRBD2 (6 bases). The CDR3 contains 15 residues. The germline CDR1 and CDR2 sequences are LGHNT and FRNRAP. Trimming took 1 base from V and 6 from J, leaving 16 bases between them. The CDR3 loop is CASGLGARGGLEQYF. Written as DNA, the CDR3 is TGTGCTAGTGGTTTGGGGGCCAGAGGAGGGCTCGAGCAGTACTTC.

This clone occurred once. The V call is TRBV2, the J call TRBJ1-2, with D perhaps TRBD1 (5 bases). V was clipped by 10 bases and J by 4 bases, with 19 bases between them. Germline loops: CDR1 SNHLY, CDR2 FYNNEI. This CDR3 is built from 14 residues. The CDR3 coding sequence is TGTGCCACCTCACCGGGACTGTCCTCCTATGGCTACACCTTC. Translation: CATSPGLSSYGYTF.

The rearrangement links TRBV4-2 to TRBJ2-7, with 7 bases that match TRBD1. This CDR3 has 16 amino acids. Trimming took 0 bases from V and 4 from J; bases not matched to a gene: 9. Per germline, CDR1 LGHNA and CDR2 YNFKEQ. This CDR3 reads CASSQDLQGMGYEQYF. CDR3 DNA: TGTGCCAGCAGCCAAGATTTACAGGGGATGGGATACGAGCAGTACTTC.

The V call is TRBV19, the J call TRBJ2-1, with D perhaps TRBD2 (5 bases). This CDR3 has 15 amino acids. Germline V gene data show CDR1 as LNHDA and CDR2 as SQIVND (reference sequence). The V end was cut by 5 bases, the J end by 0 bases, with 11 bases between. CDR3: CASSSWETSYNEQFF. Written as DNA, the CDR3 is TGTGCCAGTAGTTCGTGGGAGACCTCCTACAATGAGCAGTTCTTC.

The J gene is TRBJ2-7, the V gene TRBV7-9, with 8 bases lining up with TRBD1. This CDR3 has 15 amino acids. Germline V gene sequence: CDR1 SEHNR, CDR2 FQNEAQ (reference sequence). V was clipped by 5 bases and J by 3 bases; unmatched bases: 9. The CDR3 coding sequence is TGTGCCAGCAGCCCCCGAAGACAGGGGAACTACGAGCAGTACTTC. Translating it yields CASSPRRQGNYEQYF.

This clone was detected once. This chain connects TRBV5-1 to TRBJ1-4; D gene ambiguous. Trimming pared 4 bases from V and 7 bases from J, leaving 11 bases between. Germline CDR1 is SGHRS and CDR2 is YFSETQ. The CDR3 sequence is 13 residues long. CDR3 nucleotide sequence: TGCGCCAGCAGCCCGGAGGGCAGTGAAAAACTGTTTTTT. As protein: CASSPEGSEKLFF.

This chain links TRBV19 with TRBJ2-7; tentative D call: TRBD1 (6 bases). This CDR3 has 16 residues. The germline V gene encodes CDR1 LNHDA and CDR2 SQIVND (reference sequence). V was cut by 5 bases and J by 2 bases, with 19 bases left in between. The DNA of the CDR3 is TGTGCCAGTAGTCTCGGTACAGGGAGCGTTACCTACGAGCAGTACTTC. It is translated as CASSLGTGSVTYEQYF. Together with reference TRBV19 and TRBJ2-7, the CDR3 gives the full variable domain: DGGITQSPKYLFRKEGQNVTLSCEQNLNHDAMYWYRQDPGQGLRLIYYSQIVNDFQKGDIAEGYSVSREKKESFPLTVTSAQKNPTAFYLCASSLGTGSVTYEQYFGPGTRLTVT.

This clone showed up just once. The rearrangement links TRBV28 to TRBJ1-2, with a tentative D call TRBD1 (5 bases). This CDR3 is 14 amino acids long. Germline V lookup: CDR1 MDHEN, CDR2 SYDVKM. V lost 2 bases and J lost 10, with 17 bases in between. The CDR3 DNA reads TGTGCCAGCAGTTTAGGCAGGGTTGAAGGTGACTACACCTTC. This gives the protein CASSLGRVEGDYTF.

The chain links TRBV30 to TRBJ1-5; 9 bases fit TRBD1. This CDR3 has 14 amino acids. Germline values: CDR1 GTSNPN, CDR2 SVGIG (reference sequence). V lost 5 bases and J lost 2; bases outside the gene matches: 4. This CDR3 reads CAWSRDRGNQPQHF. In nucleotides, the CDR3 is TGTGCCTGGTCCCGGGACAGGGGCAATCAGCCCCAGCATTTT.

For the CDR3, the DNA is TGTGCCTCCGCGCCGGCAGGCCGCACAGATACGCAGTATTTT. Translated: CASAPAGRTDTQYF. The V gene is TRBV27, the J gene TRBJ2-3; D gene ambiguous. Trimming took off 11 bases at V and 1 base at J, with 16 bases between the two ends. The length of the CDR3 is 14 residues. The germline V gene encodes CDR1 MNHEY and CDR2 SMNVEV (reference sequence).

The chain carries TRBV5-4 and TRBJ2-5; 7 nucleotides line up with TRBD1. Germline-derived CDR1 and CDR2 are SGHNT and YYREEE (reference sequence). V lost 4 bases to trimming and J lost 5 bases; unmatched junction nucleotides: 8. This CDR3 comprises 14 residues. CDR3 sequence reads: CASSIPTGDETQYF. DNA for the CDR3: TGTGCCAGCAGCATACCAACAGGGGATGAGACCCAGTACTTC.

The rearrangement links TRBV24-1 to TRBJ2-7; 9 bases are shared with TRBD1. CDR1 KGHDR and CDR2 SFDVKD come from the germline V gene. V trimming: 3 bases; J trimming: 3 bases; junction bases outside the gene matches: 5. The CDR3 contains 15 residues. CDR3 coding DNA: TGTGCCACCAGTGATCCGGGACAGGGTATCTACGAGCAGTACTTC. This gives the protein CATSDPGQGIYEQYF.

The V gene is TRBV5-1, the J gene TRBJ2-4; D not resolved. The V and J ends lost 0 bases and 10 bases respectively, with 5 bases between them. The CDR3 length is 11 residues. CDR1 and CDR2 (germline): SGHRS, YFSETQ. As DNA, the CDR3 is TGCGCCAGCAGCTTGGACCAGATTCAGTACTTC. It is translated as CASSLDQIQYF.

The gene calls are TRBV5-4 and TRBJ2-3; TRBD2 matches 10 bases. J gave up 2 bases and V 6 bases, and 6 bases lay outside the gene matches. The CDR3 sequence is 15 residues long. Germline CDR1 reads SGHNT; CDR2 reads YYREEE (reference sequence). For the CDR3, the DNA is TGTGCCAGCACTGTAGCGGGGGGCACCACAGATACGCAGTATTTT. Encoded protein: CASTVAGGTTDTQYF.